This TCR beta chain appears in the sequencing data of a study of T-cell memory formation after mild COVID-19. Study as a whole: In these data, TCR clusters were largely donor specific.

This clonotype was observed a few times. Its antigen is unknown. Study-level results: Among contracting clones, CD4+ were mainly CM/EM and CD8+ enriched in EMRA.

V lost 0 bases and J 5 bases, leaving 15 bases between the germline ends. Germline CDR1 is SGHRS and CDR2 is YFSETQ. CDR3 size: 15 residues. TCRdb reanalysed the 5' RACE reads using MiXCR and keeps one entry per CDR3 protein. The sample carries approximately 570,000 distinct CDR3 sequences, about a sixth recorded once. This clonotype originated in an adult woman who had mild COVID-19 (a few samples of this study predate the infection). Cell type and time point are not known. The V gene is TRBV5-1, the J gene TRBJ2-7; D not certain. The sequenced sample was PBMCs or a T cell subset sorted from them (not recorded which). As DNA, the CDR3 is TGCGCCAGCAGCTTGGACGGGCGGCCGCTTGACGAGCAGTACTTC. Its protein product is CASSLDGRPLDEQYF.